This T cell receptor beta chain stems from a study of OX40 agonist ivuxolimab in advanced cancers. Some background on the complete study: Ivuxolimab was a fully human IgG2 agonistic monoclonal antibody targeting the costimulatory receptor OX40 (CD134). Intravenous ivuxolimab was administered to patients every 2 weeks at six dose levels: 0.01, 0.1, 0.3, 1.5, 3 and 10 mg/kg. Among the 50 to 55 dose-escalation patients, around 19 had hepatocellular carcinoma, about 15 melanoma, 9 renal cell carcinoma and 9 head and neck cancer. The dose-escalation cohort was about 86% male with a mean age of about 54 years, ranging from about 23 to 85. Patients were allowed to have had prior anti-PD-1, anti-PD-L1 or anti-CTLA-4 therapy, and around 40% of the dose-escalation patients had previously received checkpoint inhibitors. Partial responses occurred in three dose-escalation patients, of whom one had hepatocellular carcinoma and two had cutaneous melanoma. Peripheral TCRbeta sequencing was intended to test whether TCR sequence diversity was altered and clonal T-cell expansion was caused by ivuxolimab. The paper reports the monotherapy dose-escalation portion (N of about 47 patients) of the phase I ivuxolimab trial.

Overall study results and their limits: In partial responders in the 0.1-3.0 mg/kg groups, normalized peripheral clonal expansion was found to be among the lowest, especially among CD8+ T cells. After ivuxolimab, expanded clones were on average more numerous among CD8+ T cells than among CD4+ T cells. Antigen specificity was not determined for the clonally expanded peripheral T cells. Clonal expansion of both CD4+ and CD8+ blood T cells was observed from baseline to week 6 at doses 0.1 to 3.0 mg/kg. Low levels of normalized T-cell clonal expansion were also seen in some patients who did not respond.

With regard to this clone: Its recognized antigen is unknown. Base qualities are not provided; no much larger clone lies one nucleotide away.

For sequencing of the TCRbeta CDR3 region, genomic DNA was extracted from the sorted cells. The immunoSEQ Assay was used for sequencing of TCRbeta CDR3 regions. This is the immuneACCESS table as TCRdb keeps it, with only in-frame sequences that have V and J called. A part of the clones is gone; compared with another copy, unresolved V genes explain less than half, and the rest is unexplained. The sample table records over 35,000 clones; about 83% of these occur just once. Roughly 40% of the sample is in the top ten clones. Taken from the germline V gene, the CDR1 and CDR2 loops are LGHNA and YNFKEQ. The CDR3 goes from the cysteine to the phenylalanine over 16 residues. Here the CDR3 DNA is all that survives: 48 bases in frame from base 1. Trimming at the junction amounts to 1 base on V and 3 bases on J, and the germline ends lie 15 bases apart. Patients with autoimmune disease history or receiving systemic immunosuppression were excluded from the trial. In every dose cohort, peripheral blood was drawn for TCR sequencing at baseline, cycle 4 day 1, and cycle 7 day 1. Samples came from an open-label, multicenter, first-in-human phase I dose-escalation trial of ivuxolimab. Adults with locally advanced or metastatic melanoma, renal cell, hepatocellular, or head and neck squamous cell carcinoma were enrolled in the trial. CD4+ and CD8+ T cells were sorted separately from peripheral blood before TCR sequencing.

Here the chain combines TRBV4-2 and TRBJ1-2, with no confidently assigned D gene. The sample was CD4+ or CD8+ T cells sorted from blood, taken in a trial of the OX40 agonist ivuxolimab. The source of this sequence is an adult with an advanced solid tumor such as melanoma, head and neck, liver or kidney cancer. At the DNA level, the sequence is TGTGCCAGCAGCCAAGCCAACCCTGGTGTGGACTATGGCTACACCTTC. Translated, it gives CASSQANPGVDYGYTF.